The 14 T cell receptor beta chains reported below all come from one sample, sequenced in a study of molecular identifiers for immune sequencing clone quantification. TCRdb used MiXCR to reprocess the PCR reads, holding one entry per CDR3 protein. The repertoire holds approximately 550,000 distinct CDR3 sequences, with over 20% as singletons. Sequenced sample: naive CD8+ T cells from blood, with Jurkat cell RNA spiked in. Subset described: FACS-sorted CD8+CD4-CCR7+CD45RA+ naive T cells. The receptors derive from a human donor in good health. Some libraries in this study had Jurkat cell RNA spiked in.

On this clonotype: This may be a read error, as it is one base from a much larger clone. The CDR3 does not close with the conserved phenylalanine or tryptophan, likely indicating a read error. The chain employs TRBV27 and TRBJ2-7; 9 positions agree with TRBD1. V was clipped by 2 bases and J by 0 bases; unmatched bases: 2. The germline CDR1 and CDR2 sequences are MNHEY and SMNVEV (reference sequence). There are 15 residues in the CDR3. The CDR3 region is CASSLGTGSSYEQYL. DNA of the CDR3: TGTGCCAGCAGTTTAGGGACAGGGAGCTCCTACGAGCAGTACCTC.

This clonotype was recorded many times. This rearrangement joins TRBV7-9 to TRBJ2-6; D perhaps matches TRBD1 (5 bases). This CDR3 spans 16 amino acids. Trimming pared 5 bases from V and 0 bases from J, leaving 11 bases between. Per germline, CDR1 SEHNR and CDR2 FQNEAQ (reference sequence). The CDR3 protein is CASSPTTDSGANVLTF. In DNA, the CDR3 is TGTGCCAGCAGCCCTACGACAGACTCTGGGGCCAACGTCCTGACTTTC.

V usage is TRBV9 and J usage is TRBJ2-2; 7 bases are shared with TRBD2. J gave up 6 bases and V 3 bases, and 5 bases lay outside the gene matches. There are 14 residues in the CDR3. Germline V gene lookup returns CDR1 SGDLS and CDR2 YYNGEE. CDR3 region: CASSARLAPGELFF. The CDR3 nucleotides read TGTGCCAGCAGCGCCCGACTAGCCCCCGGGGAGCTGTTTTTT.

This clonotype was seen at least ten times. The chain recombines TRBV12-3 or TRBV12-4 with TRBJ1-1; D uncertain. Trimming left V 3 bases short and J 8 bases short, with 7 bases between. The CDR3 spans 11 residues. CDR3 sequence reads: CASSFGGEAFF. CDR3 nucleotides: TGTGCCAGCAGTTTCGGAGGGGAAGCTTTCTTT.

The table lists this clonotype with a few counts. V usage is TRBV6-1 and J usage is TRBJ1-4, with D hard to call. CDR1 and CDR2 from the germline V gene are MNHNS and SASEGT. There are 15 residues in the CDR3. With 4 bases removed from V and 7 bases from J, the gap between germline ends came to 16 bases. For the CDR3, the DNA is TGTGCCAGCAGTGGTTGGACGGACCTTGGTGAAAAACTGTTTTTT. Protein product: CASSGWTDLGEKLFF.

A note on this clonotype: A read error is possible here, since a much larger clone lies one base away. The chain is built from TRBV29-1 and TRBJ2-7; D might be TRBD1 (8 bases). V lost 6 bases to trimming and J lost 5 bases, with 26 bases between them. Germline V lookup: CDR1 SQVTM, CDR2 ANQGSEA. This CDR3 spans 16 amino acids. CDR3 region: CSVCGSDQGASHEQYF. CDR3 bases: TGCAGCGTCTGCGGGAGCGACCAGGGGGCTTCCCACGAGCAGTACTTC.

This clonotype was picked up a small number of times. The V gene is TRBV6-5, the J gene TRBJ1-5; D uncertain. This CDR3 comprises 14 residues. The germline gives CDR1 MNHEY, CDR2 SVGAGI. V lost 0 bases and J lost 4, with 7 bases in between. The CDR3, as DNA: TGTGCCAGCAGTTACTCTTACGGTAATCAGCCCCAGCATTTT. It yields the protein CASSYSYGNQPQHF.

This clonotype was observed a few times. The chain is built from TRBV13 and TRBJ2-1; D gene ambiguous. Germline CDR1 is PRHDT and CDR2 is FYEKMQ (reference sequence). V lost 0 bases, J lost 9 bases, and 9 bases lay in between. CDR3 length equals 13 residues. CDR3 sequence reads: CASSLGFTIEQFF. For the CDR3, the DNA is TGTGCCAGCAGCTTAGGATTTACCATTGAGCAGTTCTTC. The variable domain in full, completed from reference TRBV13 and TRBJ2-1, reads AAGVIQSPRHLIKEKRETATLKCYPIPRHDTVYWYQQGPGQDPQFLISFYEKMQSDKGSIPDRFSAQQFSDYHSELNMSSLELGDSALYFCASSLGFTIEQFFGPGTRLTVL.

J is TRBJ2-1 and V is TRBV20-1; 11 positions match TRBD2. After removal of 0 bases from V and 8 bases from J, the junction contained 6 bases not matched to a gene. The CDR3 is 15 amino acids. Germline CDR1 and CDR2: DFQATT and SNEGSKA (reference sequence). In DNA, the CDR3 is TGCAGTGCTAGAGAACTAGCGGGGGTATGGGATGAGCAGTTCTTC. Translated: CSARELAGVWDEQFF.

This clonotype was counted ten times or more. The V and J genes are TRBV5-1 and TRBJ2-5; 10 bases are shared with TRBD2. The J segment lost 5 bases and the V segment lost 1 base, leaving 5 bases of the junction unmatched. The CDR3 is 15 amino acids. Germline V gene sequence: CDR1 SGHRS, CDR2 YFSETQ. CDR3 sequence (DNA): TGCGCCAGCAGCTTGAATGGGGGACTAGCGGAGACCCAGTACTTC. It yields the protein CASSLNGGLAETQYF.

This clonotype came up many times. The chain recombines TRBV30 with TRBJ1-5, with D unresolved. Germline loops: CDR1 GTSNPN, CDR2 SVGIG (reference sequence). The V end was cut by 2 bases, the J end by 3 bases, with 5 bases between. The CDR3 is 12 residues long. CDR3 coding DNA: TGTGCCTGGAGTTATGCCAATCAGCCCCAGCATTTT. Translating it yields CAWSYANQPQHF.

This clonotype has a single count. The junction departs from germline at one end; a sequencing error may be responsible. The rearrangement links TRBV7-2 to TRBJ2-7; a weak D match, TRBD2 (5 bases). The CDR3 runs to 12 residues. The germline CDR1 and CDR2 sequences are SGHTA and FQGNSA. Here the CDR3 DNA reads TGTGCCTGCAGACAACTAGGTACCGAGCAGTATTTC. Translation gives CACRQLGTEQYF.

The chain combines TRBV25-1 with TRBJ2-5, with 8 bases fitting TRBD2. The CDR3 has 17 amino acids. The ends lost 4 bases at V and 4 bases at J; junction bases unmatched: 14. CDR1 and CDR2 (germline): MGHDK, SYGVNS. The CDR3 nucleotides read TGTGCCAGCAGTGGGGTAAAGCGGGAGTCGACCGGAGAGACCCAGTACTTC. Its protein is CASSGVKRESTGETQYF.

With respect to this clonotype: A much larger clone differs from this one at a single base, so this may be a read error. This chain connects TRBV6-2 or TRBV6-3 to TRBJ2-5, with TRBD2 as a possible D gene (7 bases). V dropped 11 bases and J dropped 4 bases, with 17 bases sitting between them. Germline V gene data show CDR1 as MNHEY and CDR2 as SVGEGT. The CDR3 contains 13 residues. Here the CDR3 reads CAGMTGGRETQYF. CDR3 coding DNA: TGTGCCGGCATGACGGGGGGCCGAGAGACCCAGTACTTC.